One sample yielded the 28 T cell receptor beta chains listed below, sequenced in a study of blood T cell repertoires in COVID-19. Profiled with immunoSEQ multiplex PCR; TCRdb holds only in-frame clones, not every one. This repertoire shows around 150,000 clones, roughly 87% found once; its top ten account for 3% to 4.5%. The sample consisted of peripheral blood. All receptors derive from a woman aged 60 to 75 who had recovered from COVID-19.

A single count supports this clone. The rearrangement uses TRBV28 and TRBJ1-2; a possible D gene is TRBD1 (6 bases). Trimming stripped 7 bases from V and 4 bases from J, with 13 bases between. The CDR3 length is 13 residues. Germline assignment: CDR1 MDHEN and CDR2 SYDVKM. The CDR3 sequence: CASTQGLGYGYTF. The CDR3, as DNA: TGTGCCAGCACCCAGGGGCTAGGCTATGGCTACACCTTC.

The genes are TRBV7-3 and TRBJ2-1; 10 bases are shared with TRBD1. The CDR3 is 14 residues long. Germline values: CDR1 SGHTA, CDR2 FQGTGA. V lost 5 bases to trimming and J lost 9 bases; unmatched junction nucleotides: 7. The CDR3 DNA follows: TGTGCCAGCAGCCCTGGACAGGGGGAGGGTGAGCAGTTCTTC. Protein sequence: CASSPGQGEGEQFF.

This sequence joins TRBV24-1 and TRBJ2-1; D ambiguous. Trimming removed 5 bases from V and 6 bases from J, with 7 bases in between. CDR3 length: 12 amino acids. Looked up from germline, CDR1 is KGHDR and CDR2 is SFDVKD. CDR3 bases: TGTGCCACCAGTGCATCCAGCAATGAGCAGTTCTTC. Amino acids: CATSASSNEQFF.

The chain is built from TRBV4-1 and TRBJ1-1; perhaps TRBD1 as D (6 bases). The CDR3 covers 16 residues. V gave up 1 base and J gave up 4 bases, with 16 bases separating them. The germline V gene encodes CDR1 MGHRA and CDR2 YSYEKL. Written as DNA, the CDR3 is TGCGCCAGCAGCCAAGTGAAGGGACAATCCGGCACTGAAGCTTTCTTT. Its protein is CASSQVKGQSGTEAFF.

In this sample, this clone turned up once. V is TRBV10-3 and J is TRBJ2-7; D remains ambiguous. Germline-derived CDR1 and CDR2 are ENHRY and SYGVKD. The CDR3 consists of 14 residues. V lost 0 bases and J 4 bases, leaving 10 bases between the germline ends. The CDR3 region has the DNA TGTGCCATCAGTGAGTCGACACCCAGTTACGAGCAGTACTTC. Its protein is CAISESTPSYEQYF.

This rearrangement joins TRBV5-8 to TRBJ1-2, with 7 bases aligning to TRBD1. The CDR3 loop spans 16 amino acids. The V and J ends lost 2 bases and 4 bases, in that order; junction bases with no gene match: 11. Germline assignment: CDR1 SGHTS and CDR2 YDEGEE. CDR3 bases: TGTGCCAGCAGCTTTCGTACAGGGGAGGTCACCTATGGCTACACCTTC. This codes for CASSFRTGEVTYGYTF.

The chain recombines TRBV7-7 with TRBJ2-5; TRBD2 agrees at 10 bases. Germline trimming cut 3 bases from V and 5 bases from J; bases unmatched to any gene: 3. From germline, CDR1 is SSHAT and CDR2 FNYEAQ (reference sequence). The CDR3 has 14 residues. The CDR3 loop reads CASSFTSGAETQYF. The CDR3 DNA reads as TGTGCCAGCAGCTTTACTAGCGGGGCCGAGACCCAGTACTTC.

The chain uses TRBV5-6 and TRBJ2-7; 7 positions match TRBD1. J was trimmed by 6 bases and V by 3 bases; bases with no gene match: 6. The CDR3 has 13 amino acids. Germline CDR1 is SGHDT and CDR2 is YYEEEE. DNA for the CDR3: TGTGCCAGCAGCTGGGGACAGAACCTCGAGCAGTACTTC. This sequence encodes CASSWGQNLEQYF.

The CDR3 loop reads CASSFLSGGQETQYF. DNA for the CDR3: TGCGCCAGCAGCTTTCTCAGCGGGGGGCAAGAGACCCAGTACTTC. The rearrangement links TRBV5-1 to TRBJ2-5, with TRBD2 matching 9 bases. CDR3 length equals 15 residues. Trimming cost V 2 bases and J 2 bases; bases outside gene matches: 4. Germline V lookup: CDR1 SGHRS, CDR2 YFSETQ.

The rearrangement joins TRBV6-2 or TRBV6-3 to TRBJ1-2; TRBD1 agrees at 8 bases. J gave up 4 bases and V 5 bases, and 3 bases lay outside the gene matches. There are 13 residues in the CDR3. CDR1 is MNHEY and CDR2 is SVGEGT in the germline V gene. CDR3 region: CASSGQGPYGYTF. CDR3 nucleotide sequence: TGTGCCAGCAGTGGACAGGGTCCCTATGGCTACACCTTC.

As DNA, the CDR3 is TGTGCCAGCAGTTACCTATCGTCAGGGGTCTATGGCTACACCTTC. It is translated as CASSYLSSGVYGYTF. V usage is TRBV11-2 and J usage is TRBJ1-2, with D perhaps matching TRBD1 (6 bases). Trimming removed 6 bases from V and 4 bases from J, with 18 bases in between. CDR3 length: 15 residues. CDR1 SGHAT and CDR2 FQNNGV come from the germline V gene.

This clone was counted between two and nine times. This chain connects TRBV10-3 to TRBJ1-5; possibly TRBD1 for D (5 bases). The CDR3 length is 14 residues. Deletions cut 11 bases from V and 2 bases from J, with 16 bases between. CDR1 is ENHRY, CDR2 SYGVKD, per germline. CDR3 region: CAARQGLGNQPQHF. The CDR3 DNA reads as TGTGCCGCGCGTCAGGGCCTCGGCAATCAGCCCCAGCATTTT.

CDR3 in amino acids: CAWSVRGADTQYF. The CDR3 DNA reads as TGTGCCTGGAGTGTACGGGGTGCGGATACGCAGTATTTT. This sequence joins TRBV30 and TRBJ2-3; D might be TRBD2 (5 bases). The CDR3 spans 13 residues. Germline V gives CDR1 GTSNPN, CDR2 SVGIG (reference sequence). Trimming stripped 0 bases from V and 6 bases from J, with 10 bases between.

The chain is built from TRBV6-5 and TRBJ1-1; D unresolved. V was shortened by 6 bases and J by 1 base, with 9 bases between the two germline ends. The V gene's germline CDR1 is MNHEY and CDR2 SVGAGI. The CDR3 sequence is 13 residues long. CDR3 nucleotide sequence: TGTGCCAGCAGCTTTACAAGGAACACTGAAGCTTTCTTT. Its protein product is CASSFTRNTEAFF.

J is TRBJ2-5 and V is TRBV28; 8 positions agree with TRBD1. Germline V gene lookup returns CDR1 MDHEN and CDR2 SYDVKM. J lost 3 bases, V lost 6 bases, and 12 bases had no gene match. CDR3 length: 16 residues. In nucleotides, the CDR3 is TGTGCCAGCAGAGGACGATACCGACAGGGGAAAGAGACCCAGTACTTC. Its translation: CASRGRYRQGKETQYF.

The rearrangement links TRBV10-3 to TRBJ2-7; the D gene is possibly TRBD2 (5 bases). Trimming took off 3 bases at V and 5 bases at J, with 8 bases between the two ends. CDR1 and CDR2 (germline): ENHRY, SYGVKD. This CDR3 is built from 12 residues. CDR3 in amino acids: CAISETGDEQYF. Written as DNA, the CDR3 is TGTGCCATCAGTGAAACCGGGGACGAGCAGTACTTC.

The chain couples TRBV9 to TRBJ2-3, with TRBD1 matching over 10 bases. This CDR3 region has 16 residues. The ends lost 1 base at V and 5 bases at J; junction bases unmatched: 7. The germline V gene has CDR1 SGDLS and CDR2 YYNGEE. CDR3 residues: CASSVSGTGVIDTQYF. CDR3 bases: TGTGCCAGCAGCGTATCCGGGACAGGGGTTATAGATACGCAGTATTTT.

CDR3 sequence reads: CSVEEGRGGSYNEQFF. Written as DNA, the CDR3 is TGCAGCGTTGAAGAAGGGCGCGGGGGCTCCTACAATGAGCAGTTCTTC. This chain uses TRBV29-1 with TRBJ2-1; TRBD2 agrees at 7 bases. CDR3 length equals 16 residues. Losses at the gene ends were 0 bases for V and 0 bases for J; bases not matched to a gene: 5. CDR1 is SQVTM and CDR2 is ANQGSEA in the germline V gene.

V usage is TRBV6-2 or TRBV6-3 and J usage is TRBJ1-6; D possibly corresponds to TRBD1 (6 bases). CDR1 is MNHEY, CDR2 SVGEGT, per germline. The CDR3 spans 15 residues. The ends were cut back, 5 bases at V and 8 bases at J, with 16 bases in the middle. The CDR3 DNA follows: TGTGCCAGCAGTGGCCGGGGCAGGGGTTATTCACCCCTCCACTTT. Encoded protein: CASSGRGRGYSPLHF.

The chain links TRBV7-2 to TRBJ1-1, with D perhaps matching TRBD1 (6 bases). The CDR3 consists of 15 residues. Looked up from germline, CDR1 is SGHTA and CDR2 is FQGNSA. Trimming stripped 0 bases from V and 6 bases from J, with 14 bases between. The CDR3 region is CASSLATTGRAEAFF. DNA for the CDR3: TGTGCCAGCAGCTTAGCGACGACAGGACGCGCTGAAGCTTTCTTT. Based on the CDR3 plus reference TRBV7-2 and TRBJ1-1, the full variable domain is GAGVSQSPSNKVTEKGKDVELRCDPISGHTALYWYRQSLGQGLEFLIYFQGNSAPDKSGLPSDRFSAERTGGSVSTLTIQRTQQEDSAVYLCASSLATTGRAEAFFGQGTRLTVV.

The V call is TRBV25-1, the J call TRBJ2-3; D possibly corresponds to TRBD1 (7 bases). The CDR3 is made up of 16 amino acids. V dropped 1 base and J dropped 2 bases, with 13 bases sitting between them. The V gene's germline CDR1 is MGHDK and CDR2 SYGVNS. CDR3 bases: TGTGCCAGCAGTGAATGGGGGGACAGCTTCACAGATACGCAGTATTTT. Protein sequence: CASSEWGDSFTDTQYF.

CDR3 sequence (DNA): TGCGCCAGCAGCCAGGCCCCACAGGCAACTAATGAAAAACTGTTTTTT. Protein: CASSQAPQATNEKLFF. The rearrangement joins TRBV4-1 to TRBJ1-4; D possibly corresponds to TRBD1 (5 bases). This CDR3 is built from 16 residues. Germline assignment: CDR1 MGHRA and CDR2 YSYEKL. Trimming pared 3 bases from V and 0 bases from J, leaving 11 bases between.

This sequence joins TRBV28 and TRBJ1-2; D is undetermined. V lost 3 bases to trimming and J lost 4 bases, with 6 bases between them. The germline V gene encodes CDR1 MDHEN and CDR2 SYDVKM. The CDR3 spans 12 residues. The CDR3 DNA sequence: TGTGCCAGCAGTTTGGCGGCCTATGGCTACACCTTC. This translates into CASSLAAYGYTF.

For the CDR3, the DNA is TGTGCCAGCAGTTACTCGGACATGGTGACTGAAGCTTTCTTT. Its translation: CASSYSDMVTEAFF. The genes are TRBV6-5 and TRBJ1-1; D may be TRBD1 (5 bases). CDR1 and CDR2 from the germline V gene are MNHEY and SVGAGI. The V end lost 0 bases, the J end lost 5 bases, and 10 bases lay between the germline ends. The CDR3 covers 14 residues.

The rearrangement uses TRBV28 and TRBJ1-2, with 8 bases identical to TRBD1. The CDR3 runs to 16 residues. Germline CDR1 MDHEN, CDR2 SYDVKM. The V and J ends lost 3 bases and 3 bases, in that order; junction bases with no gene match: 9. CDR3 coding DNA: TGTGCCAGCAGTTTCCGCCAGGGGGCGGGGGACTATGGCTACACCTTC. It translates to CASSFRQGAGDYGYTF.

The chain links TRBV5-4 to TRBJ1-1; D may be TRBD1 (5 bases). Trimming cost V 2 bases and J 3 bases, with 11 bases left between them. This CDR3 is 14 amino acids long. Germline CDR1 reads SGHNT; CDR2 reads YYREEE (reference sequence). CDR3 sequence: CASSLGAPDTEAFF. The CDR3 region has the DNA TGTGCCAGCAGCTTAGGGGCACCGGACACTGAAGCTTTCTTT. Filled out from reference TRBV5-4 and TRBJ1-1, the complete variable domain reads ETGVTQSPTHLIKTRGQQVTLRCSSQSGHNTVSWYQQALGQGPQFIFQYYREEENGRGNFPPRFSGLQFPNYSSELNVNALELDDSALYLCASSLGAPDTEAFFGQGTRLTVV.

The genes are TRBV30 and TRBJ1-1; maybe TRBD1 (6 bases). Looked up from germline, CDR1 is GTSNPN and CDR2 is SVGIG (reference sequence). V lost 2 bases and J 6 bases, leaving 19 bases between the germline ends. CDR3 length equals 15 residues. CDR3: CAWSTRQASRAEAFF. The CDR3 DNA follows: TGTGCCTGGAGTACCCGACAGGCCTCGAGGGCTGAAGCTTTCTTT.

This clone was seen only once. This chain joins TRBV5-1 and TRBJ1-4; 9 bases are shared with TRBD1. Trimming removed 4 bases from V and 5 bases from J; junction bases left unmatched: 3. The germline CDR1 and CDR2 sequences are SGHRS and YFSETQ. There are 14 residues in the CDR3. Written as DNA, the CDR3 is TGCGCCAGCAGCAGAGGACAGGGGAATGAAAAACTGTTTTTT. Its translation: CASSRGQGNEKLFF.